The present T cell receptor (beta chain) was sequenced within a study of blood T cell repertoires in COVID-19 (TCRdb year 2020). Study-wide context: Samples from collaborators originated in the United States, Italy and Spain and spanned both the acute and convalescent phases of COVID-19. The material from the prospective study consisted of cDNA or gDNA derived from T cells, B-cell-depleted T cells, or PBMCs. Deeply sampled blood TCRbeta repertoires from subjects exposed to, actively infected with, or recovered from COVID-19 were included in the dataset. A freely available public database, intended as a resource for researchers studying the immune response to SARS-CoV-2, is where the repertoires were released. The samples were drawn from two sources: the first 160 participants of the ongoing ImmuneRACE study, and over 1,000 subjects contributed by 6 global collaborators. The sample metadata nearly always contained a de-identified subject ID, COVID-19 status, age in years and sex. Where HLA class I and class II types were available, the types were taken from metadata supplied by the sample provider, not from assay-based typing.

This clone was recorded only once. The specificity of this receptor is unknown. No base qualities exist here, and no much larger clone lies one base off it. In Seattle, one collaborating source enrolled patients while the infection was active and tracked those patients longitudinally over the course of disease. Collaborating institutions collected whole blood in K2EDTA tubes following their own protocols. For TCRbeta analysis, collaborator samples were shipped as frozen whole blood, as isolated PBMCs, or as DNA extracted from either sample type. Here is what the overall study found, with its caveats: Clinical and demographic metadata were provided uncurated, with the amount varying by source and participant.

The CDR3 starts with the cysteine, ends with the phenylalanine, and has 19 residues. Of the read, only the CDR3 DNA is kept; its 57 bases are in frame from base 1. Trimming leaves V shorter by 0 bases and J shorter by 1 base, with the junction holding 3 bases beyond the gene matches. The germline V gene (reference sequence) yields WNHNN for CDR1 and SYGVQD for CDR2. The immunoSEQ Assay, a bias-controlled multiplex PCR, was used to amplify TCRbeta CDR3 regions from genomic DNA. Per the original workflow: Nucleated cell counts per sample were estimated from amplification of reference gene primers within the assay. Sequence reads were collapsed and filtered to measure the absolute abundance of every unique TCRbeta CDR3 rearrangement. Productive Simpson clonality was computed per sample as the square root of Simpson's diversity index over productive rearrangements. This is the immuneACCESS table as TCRdb keeps it, with only in-frame sequences that have V and J called. A part of the clones is gone; compared with another copy, unresolved V genes explain less than half, and the rest is unexplained. D and trimming come from the DNA, and the V and J calls and clone size come from that table. The sample table contains about 160,000 clones; only one count was recorded for more than 65% of them. Of the sample, around 8.1% falls within the top ten clones.

The V gene is TRBV10-1 and the J gene is TRBJ2-1; 16 bases in the middle match TRBD2. The origin of this receptor is a woman aged 55-69 years with COVID-19, enrolled during active disease. The sample consisted of peripheral blood. The sequenced DNA is TGCGCCAGCAGTGAGTCCGGGACTAGCGGGAGGGCATCCTACAATGAGCAGTTCTTC. This sequence encodes CASSESGTSGRASYNEQFF.